This paragraph reports one T cell receptor (beta chain). Antigen unknown. This entry belongs to a study of T cells in Graves' hyperthyroidism and ophthalmopathy. Study-level results: Progression to ophthalmopathy was predicted a median of roughly seven months early. Researchers found most expanded thyroid clonotypes above 0.001 in blood as well.

Based on clinical symptoms, serum thyroxine and TRAb, thyroid ultrasound and orbital computed tomography, diagnoses were reached. Deletions cut 1 base from V and 10 bases from J, with 22 bases between. The CDR3 spans 16 residues. CDR1 and CDR2 (germline): SEHNR, FQNEAQ (reference sequence). TCR beta CDR3 sequences were amplified from RNA transcripts. The study used the HTBI primer set for a first-round RT-PCR of the TCR CDR3. TCRdb processed the multiplex PCR reads anew with MiXCR; each CDR3 protein has one entry. The sample shows over 650,000 distinct CDR3 sequences, about 45% of them seen only once.

The rearrangement uses TRBV7-9 and TRBJ1-1; D perhaps matches TRBD1 (5 bases). The sequenced sample was peripheral blood or thyroid tissue (not recorded which). The receptor was derived from an adult man with Graves' disease, either hyperthyroidism or ophthalmopathy (not recorded which). CDR3 sequence (DNA): TGTGCCAGCAGCTTAGTAGGGGTCTGGCAGGGTACTCGAGCTTTCTTT. Encoded protein: CASSLVGVWQGTRAFF.